This T cell receptor beta chain was retrieved from a study of control samples from healthy donors and cancer patients. Profiling relied on immunoSEQ multiplex PCR, and the TCRdb table lists in-frame clones only, not all of them. There are about 190,000 clones in the sample; approximately 90% occur only once, and 1.5% to 2% lies in the top ten. V was cut by 0 bases and J by 4 bases, with 7 bases left in between. This CDR3 contains 13 residues. The germline V gene encodes CDR1 KGHSH and CDR2 LQKENI. The gene calls are TRBV18 and TRBJ2-7; D ambiguous. The clonotype comes from a man aged 25-40 years in good health. Material for sequencing was blood. The CDR3 region is CASSPPAQYEQYF. Written as DNA, the CDR3 is TGTGCCAGCTCACCACCGGCCCAGTACGAGCAGTACTTC.